This TCR beta chain was profiled in a study of control samples from healthy donors and cancer patients (dated by TCRdb to the early 2020s). Concerning this clone: Its antigen is not yet known. Qualities for individual bases were not recorded, and no much larger clone is one base off.

Counted from cysteine to phenylalanine, this CDR3 has 13 amino acids. Only CDR3 DNA remains: 39 bases, in frame from the first base. The germline V gene encodes CDR1 GTSNPN and CDR2 SVGIG (reference sequence). Relative to germline, V is 1 base shorter and J is 0 bases shorter, with 6 bases between their ends. Library construction relied on the immunoSEQ multiplex PCR assay. Sourced from immuneACCESS, this table was stored by TCRdb with only in-frame sequences that have V and J called. A share of the clones is absent; for the studies checked, an unresolved V gene accounts for under half, and the remainder has no known explanation. For this sample the table gives 200,000 to 250,000 clones, of which roughly 94% were detected only once. The ten top clones hold approximately 1.5% of the sample.

The rearrangement joined TRBV30 to TRBJ1-1, with the D segment identity uncertain. Sequencing used blood. The receptor's source is a man over 45 in good health. The nucleotide sequence reads as follows: TGTGCCTGGAGTGGAGGTGTGAACACTGAAGCTTTCTTT. It translates as CAWSGGVNTEAFF.